This T cell receptor (beta chain) was obtained from a study of T cell changes during pregnancy in multiple sclerosis. Clones were read by immunoSEQ multiplex PCR, and TCRdb kept only the in-frame ones, dropping some. Here the sample spans 25,000 to 40,000 clones, over 75% being singletons. Germline CDR1 SGHVS, CDR2 FQNEAQ. This CDR3 has 16 amino acids. V gave up 4 bases and J gave up 7 bases; unmatched junction bases: 10. The chain recombines TRBV7-8 with TRBJ1-2; 12 bases map to TRBD1. The sequencing used CD8+ T cells from peripheral blood mononuclear cells, collected in the second trimester of pregnancy. The TCR sequence derives from a female donor with multiple sclerosis, enrolled in a pregnancy study. The CDR3 spells CASSSDRDRGPLGYTF. CDR3 nucleotides: TGTGCCAGCAGCTCAGACCGGGACAGGGGGCCCCTTGGCTACACCTTC.